Each of the 23 T cell receptor beta chains below was sequenced from the same sample in a study of T cell repertoires in cytomegalovirus infection. TCRdb fed the reads into MiXCR, producing one record per CDR3 protein. This sample has 200,000 to 250,000 distinct CDR3 sequences, with roughly 20% found just once. The sequencing input was CD8+ T cells from PBMCs. These receptors all come from a human donor in good health (CMV status not recorded). Some clones in this sample may be carry-over from other donors' samples.

This clonotype was detected only a few times. This CDR3 reads CASSLKIPGQGAGANVLTF. DNA of the CDR3: TGCGCCAGCAGCCTAAAAATACCGGGACAGGGTGCTGGGGCCAACGTCCTGACTTTC. The genes are TRBV4-1 and TRBJ2-6; 9 bases map to TRBD1. Germline CDR1 is MGHRA and CDR2 is YSYEKL. The length of the CDR3 is 19 residues. J lost 2 bases, V lost 4 bases, and 12 bases had no gene match.

At least ten counts were recorded for this clonotype. The V and J genes are TRBV7-8 and TRBJ1-1; perhaps TRBD1 as D (6 bases). The CDR3 sequence is 13 residues long. Germline CDR1 reads SGHVS; CDR2 reads FQNEAQ. Trimming stripped 5 bases from V and 7 bases from J, with 14 bases between. The CDR3 coding sequence is TGTGCCAGCAGCCCAAACAGGGCCAATGAAGCTTTCTTT. It yields the protein CASSPNRANEAFF.

The rearrangement joins TRBV27 to TRBJ2-3; tentatively, D is TRBD2 (6 bases). V shed 4 bases and J shed 4 bases, with 12 bases lying between them. Germline CDR1 reads MNHEY; CDR2 reads SMNVEV (reference sequence). This CDR3 has 14 amino acids. Here the CDR3 DNA reads TGTGCCAGCAGTTGGGGCGGGATCCCAGATACGCAGTATTTT. It translates to CASSWGGIPDTQYF.

The chain has TRBV27 and TRBJ2-5; 7 nucleotides align to TRBD1. The V gene's germline CDR1 is MNHEY and CDR2 SMNVEV (reference sequence). This CDR3 has 16 residues. V dropped 5 bases and J dropped 5; count of bases not matched to a gene: 14. CDR3 nucleotide sequence: TGTGCCAGCAGTCTGACAGGGATCGGGTCTGTCGAGACCCAGTACTTC. It is translated as CASSLTGIGSVETQYF.

This chain's CDR3 is CASSYGEGNTQYF. Written as DNA, the CDR3 is TGTGCCAGCAGCTACGGGGAGGGGAATACGCAGTATTTT. The chain employs TRBV2 and TRBJ2-3; 7 nucleotides match TRBD2. This CDR3 has 13 residues. V shed 6 bases, J shed 7 bases, and the junction held 7 bases outside the gene matches. The germline V gene encodes CDR1 SNHLY and CDR2 FYNNEI.

This clonotype was seen only a few times. The chain recombines TRBV27 with TRBJ2-7; D ambiguous. CDR1 is MNHEY, CDR2 SMNVEV, per germline (reference sequence). Trimming left V 6 bases short and J 0 bases short, with 12 bases between. The CDR3 is made up of 14 amino acids. CDR3 nucleotide sequence: TGTGCCAGCAGCCTTCTGGTGAGCTCCTACGAGCAGTACTTC. Its protein is CASSLLVSSYEQYF.

The chain carries TRBV20-1 and TRBJ2-7; TRBD1 aligns across 7 bases. Trimming cost V 0 bases and J 5 bases; bases outside gene matches: 4. CDR3 length: 13 amino acids. Germline CDR1 and CDR2: DFQATT and SNEGSKA (reference sequence). CDR3 amino acids: CSARERGRDEQYF. CDR3 sequence (DNA): TGCAGTGCTAGAGAGAGGGGGCGCGACGAGCAGTACTTC.

This clonotype occurred a few times. V and J are TRBV5-4 and TRBJ2-2; no clear D gene. CDR1 SGHNT and CDR2 YYREEE come from the germline V gene (reference sequence). The CDR3 loop spans 15 amino acids. The germline V and J ends were trimmed by 10 bases and 1 base, with 17 bases remaining between them. CDR3 loop: CALYGGVGNTGELFF. The CDR3 coding sequence is TGTGCCCTCTATGGTGGGGTTGGGAACACCGGGGAGCTGTTTTTT.

This clonotype was detected a few times. As DNA, the CDR3 is TGTGCCAGCAGCCAGCTAGCGGGGGGGCAAGAGACCCAGTACTTC. It codes for CASSQLAGGQETQYF. The chain uses TRBV3-1 and TRBJ2-5; 12 bases fit TRBD2. There are 15 residues in the CDR3. With V trimmed by 3 bases and J by 2 bases, 1 base remained unmatched. The germline CDR1 and CDR2 sequences are LGHDT and YNNKEL (reference sequence).

This clonotype was seen just once. The junction departs from germline at one end; a sequencing error may be responsible. The chain has TRBV7-6 and TRBJ2-7; TRBD2 matches 8 bases. CDR3 length equals 15 residues. Germline assignment: CDR1 SGHVS and CDR2 FNYEAQ. The CDR3 DNA sequence: TGTGCCAACAGCTTTGGGGCGGGGGGCCTAAACGAGCAGTACTTC. Protein: CANSFGAGGLNEQYF.

Only a few counts were recorded for this clonotype. The gene calls are TRBV27 and TRBJ2-7; either TRBD1 or TRBD2 may supply D (5 bases each). V was clipped by 2 bases and J by 3 bases, with 14 bases between them. Looked up from germline, CDR1 is MNHEY and CDR2 is SMNVEV (reference sequence). The CDR3 runs to 15 residues. CDR3 sequence: CASSLDPGPNYEQYF. The CDR3 DNA sequence: TGTGCCAGCAGTTTAGATCCGGGACCGAACTACGAGCAGTACTTC.

The chain is built from TRBV7-2 and TRBJ2-7; D not certain. Between the trimmed V and J ends, which lost 5 bases and 0 bases, there was a span of 11 bases. The CDR3 covers 14 residues. Germline V CDR1 and CDR2: SGHTA, FQGNSA. DNA of the CDR3: TGTGCCAGCAGCCCGTACGGCTACTCCTACGAGCAGTACTTC. Translating gives CASSPYGYSYEQYF.

The chain uses TRBV28 and TRBJ2-7, with 9 bases aligning to TRBD1. Germline V lookup: CDR1 MDHEN, CDR2 SYDVKM. This CDR3 has 17 residues. V shed 3 bases, J shed 0 bases, and the junction held 9 bases outside the gene matches. CDR3 residues: CASSLVDVGQGSYEQYF. CDR3 DNA sequence: TGTGCCAGCAGTTTGGTCGATGTGGGACAGGGCTCCTACGAGCAGTACTTC.

This clonotype was found a few times. The chain combines TRBV7-6 with TRBJ2-7, with TRBD1 matching 8 bases. Germline V gene sequence: CDR1 SGHVS, CDR2 FNYEAQ. Unmatched junction bases numbered 7, after V lost 4 bases and J lost 5 bases. There are 14 residues in the CDR3. Here the CDR3 reads CASSSRQGSHEQYF. The CDR3 region has the DNA TGTGCCAGCAGCTCACGACAGGGGTCCCACGAGCAGTACTTC.

The V call is TRBV29-1, the J call TRBJ2-7; the match to TRBD2 covers 11 bases. Germline lookup yields CDR1 SQVTM and CDR2 ANQGSEA. The CDR3 covers 16 residues. The V and J ends lost 1 base and 4 bases, in that order; junction bases with no gene match: 9. The CDR3 sequence is CSVEARLVAGGYEQYF. CDR3 nucleotides: TGCAGCGTTGAAGCCCGACTTGTAGCGGGGGGGTACGAGCAGTACTTC.

The J gene is TRBJ2-7, the V gene TRBV19; the match to TRBD2 covers 12 bases. With 10 bases clipped from V and 4 bases from J, the junction kept 5 bases outside the gene matches. Germline CDR1 and CDR2: LNHDA and SQIVND (reference sequence). The CDR3 extends over 13 amino acids. The CDR3 sequence is CATETSGGYEQYF. DNA of the CDR3: TGTGCCACCGAGACTAGCGGGGGTTACGAGCAGTACTTC.

The rearrangement joins TRBV7-9 to TRBJ2-2; possibly TRBD2 for D (5 bases). The V end lost 4 bases, the J end lost 11 bases, and 11 bases lay between the germline ends. Germline CDR1 is SEHNR and CDR2 is FQNEAQ (reference sequence). The CDR3 is 12 residues long. The CDR3 loop reads CASSSTGSELFF. DNA of the CDR3: TGTGCCAGCAGCTCCACTGGGAGCGAGCTGTTTTTT. Full variable domain (remainder filled in from reference TRBV7-9 and TRBJ2-2): DTGVSQNPRHKITKRGQNVTFRCDPISEHNRLYWYRQTLGQGPEFLTYFQNEAQLEKSRLLSDRFSAERPKGSFSTLEIQRTEQGDSAMYLCASSSTGSELFFGEGSRLTVL.

A few counts support this clonotype. J is TRBJ2-6 and V is TRBV28; the D gene could be TRBD1 or TRBD2 (6 bases each). The V end lost 3 bases, the J end lost 4 bases, and 10 bases lay between the germline ends. CDR1 and CDR2 (germline): MDHEN, SYDVKM. The CDR3 length is 15 residues. CDR3 sequence reads: CASSLGGGGANVLTF. The CDR3 nucleotides read TGTGCCAGCAGTTTGGGGGGCGGAGGGGCCAACGTCCTGACTTTC.

The V call is TRBV28, the J call TRBJ2-7; 8 bases are shared with TRBD1. Trimming took 3 bases from V and 5 from J; bases not matched to a gene: 6. Per germline, CDR1 MDHEN and CDR2 SYDVKM. The CDR3 totals 14 residues. The CDR3 region has the DNA TGTGCCAGCAGTTTCTGCGGACAGGGCCACGAGCAGTACTTC. Translation gives CASSFCGQGHEQYF.

Only a few counts were recorded for this clonotype. The gene calls are TRBV6-2 or TRBV6-3 and TRBJ2-2, with a tentative D call TRBD2 (6 bases). V was shortened by 6 bases and J by 1 base, with 12 bases between the two germline ends. The germline CDR1 and CDR2 sequences are MNHEY and SVGEGT. This CDR3 is 15 amino acids long. For the CDR3, the DNA is TGTGCCAGCAGCTGGGGACTGGTGAACACCGGGGAGCTGTTTTTT. It yields the protein CASSWGLVNTGELFF.

V is TRBV18 and J is TRBJ2-1, with 7 bases that match TRBD1. J gave up 0 bases and V 2 bases, and 7 bases lay outside the gene matches. CDR1 is KGHSH, CDR2 LQKENI, per germline. The CDR3 length is 17 residues. CDR3 sequence reads: CASSPYEQGSSYNEQFF. The CDR3 coding sequence is TGTGCCAGCTCACCATACGAACAGGGGAGCTCCTACAATGAGCAGTTCTTC.

This clonotype was seen more than once but under ten times. This chain connects TRBV5-6 to TRBJ2-2; possibly TRBD1 for D (5 bases). The germline V and J ends were trimmed by 0 bases and 5 bases, with 11 bases remaining between them. This CDR3 has 15 amino acids. Germline lookup yields CDR1 SGHDT and CDR2 YYEEEE. The CDR3 here is CASSLARVLTGELFF. CDR3 bases: TGTGCCAGCAGCTTGGCCAGGGTTTTAACCGGGGAGCTGTTTTTT. Together with reference TRBV5-6 and TRBJ2-2, the CDR3 gives the full variable domain: DAGVTQSPTHLIKTRGQQVTLRCSPKSGHDTVSWYQQALGQGPQFIFQYYEEEERQRGNFPDRFSGHQFPNYSSELNVNALLLGDSALYLCASSLARVLTGELFFGEGSRLTVL.

This chain connects TRBV5-5 to TRBJ2-7; weak D call: TRBD1 (5 bases). The length of the CDR3 is 13 residues. Germline CDR1 SGHKS, CDR2 YYEKEE (reference sequence). Trimming left V 4 bases short and J 6 bases short, with 14 bases between. CDR3 region: CASSQILGAEQYF. As DNA, the CDR3 is TGTGCCAGCAGCCAGATTCTTGGGGCCGAGCAGTACTTC.